This TCR beta chain derives from a study of PD-L1 blockade in urothelial cancer. Study-level background: Male patients with bladder-origin urothelial cancer numbered about 85% of the 29. At 6 weeks and at 3 weeks (second dose) after treatment start, blood was analyzed.

The time point here: peripheral blood 6 weeks after treatment start. Overall study results and limits: In blood sampled pretreatment, TCR clonality below the median predicted better survival.

Templates that were synthetic TCR analogs were spiked into each PCR. The data were produced by immunoSEQ multiplex PCR, yet TCRdb's version contains in-frame clones alone and is incomplete. The data contain tens of thousands of clones, 88% of them singletons. As for this clone: Its antigen is still unknown.

The sample was PBMCs, taken around atezolizumab (anti-PD-L1) treatment. The sequence came from a man aged 55 to 70 with urothelial cancer.

This chain's CDR3 is CSVEGGPGSYNEQFF. The CDR3 bases are TGCAGCGTTGAGGGAGGCCCTGGTTCCTACAATGAGCAGTTCTTC. The rearrangement uses TRBV29-1 and TRBJ2-1; tentatively, D is TRBD2 (6 bases). V dropped 3 bases and J dropped 1 base, with 13 bases sitting between them. Germline V lookup: CDR1 SQVTM, CDR2 ANQGSEA. The CDR3 consists of 15 residues.